This TCR beta chain stems from a study of OX40 agonist ivuxolimab in advanced cancers. Overall study context: Patients received ivuxolimab, an agonistic anti-OX40 (CD134) antibody. Ivuxolimab doses were 0.01, 0.1, 0.3, 1.5, 3 or 10 mg/kg every 2 weeks.

Sequencing used immunoSEQ multiplex PCR; TCRdb keeps in-frame clones, though not all of them. The sample records fewer than 65,000 clones, 85% to 90% being singletons. Study-level findings and limits: Low normalized clonal expansion also occurred in some nonresponding patients. Mean expanded clone counts were higher in CD8+ than CD4+ T cells.

This CDR3 is built from 17 residues. Per the germline V gene, CDR1 is LNHDA and CDR2 is SQIVND (reference sequence). The V end was cut by 3 bases, the J end by 2 bases, with 19 bases between. Remarks on this clone: Its antigen is unknown.

The chain combines TRBV19 with TRBJ1-2, with TRBD1 as a possible D gene (6 bases). The specimen comprised CD4+ or CD8+ T cells sorted from blood, sampled in a trial of the OX40 agonist ivuxolimab. This sequence originates from an adult with an advanced solid tumor such as melanoma, head and neck, liver or kidney cancer. The CDR3 nucleotides read TGTGCCAGTAGTATGAGGTCAGGGGCTTTTCGGAACTATGGCTACACCTTC. It translates to CASSMRSGAFRNYGYTF.